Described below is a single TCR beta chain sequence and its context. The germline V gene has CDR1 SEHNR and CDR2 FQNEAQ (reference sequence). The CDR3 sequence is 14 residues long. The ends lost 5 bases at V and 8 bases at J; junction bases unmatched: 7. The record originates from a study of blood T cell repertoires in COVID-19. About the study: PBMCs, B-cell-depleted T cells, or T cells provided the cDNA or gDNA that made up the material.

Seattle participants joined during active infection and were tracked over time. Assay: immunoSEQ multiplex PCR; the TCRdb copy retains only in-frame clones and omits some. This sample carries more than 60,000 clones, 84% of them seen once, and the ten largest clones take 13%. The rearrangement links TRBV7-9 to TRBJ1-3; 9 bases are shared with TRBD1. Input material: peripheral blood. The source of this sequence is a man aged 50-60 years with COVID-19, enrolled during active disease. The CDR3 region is CASSPQGQGDTIYF. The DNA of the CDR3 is TGTGCCAGCAGCCCGCAGGGACAGGGAGACACCATATATTTT.